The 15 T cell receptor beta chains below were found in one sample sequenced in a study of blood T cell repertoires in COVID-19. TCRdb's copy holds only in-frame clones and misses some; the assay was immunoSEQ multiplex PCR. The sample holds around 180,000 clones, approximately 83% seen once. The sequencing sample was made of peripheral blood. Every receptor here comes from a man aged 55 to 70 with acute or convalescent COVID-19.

The CDR3 sequence is CASSYKDRTNTEAFF. DNA for the CDR3: TGTGCCAGCAGTTACAAGGACAGGACGAACACTGAAGCTTTCTTT. The genes are TRBV6-6 and TRBJ1-1; 7 bases match TRBD1. CDR1 and CDR2 (germline): MNHNY, SVGAGI (reference sequence). The CDR3 runs 15 residues. Losses at the gene ends were 2 bases for V and 1 base for J; bases not matched to a gene: 4.

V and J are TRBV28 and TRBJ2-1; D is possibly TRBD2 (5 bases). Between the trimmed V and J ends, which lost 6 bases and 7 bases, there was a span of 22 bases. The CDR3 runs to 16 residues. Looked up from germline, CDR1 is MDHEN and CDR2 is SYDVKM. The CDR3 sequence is CASRRRPAVSGNEQFF. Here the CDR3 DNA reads TGTGCCAGCAGACGGAGGCCAGCGGTGTCGGGAAATGAGCAGTTCTTC.

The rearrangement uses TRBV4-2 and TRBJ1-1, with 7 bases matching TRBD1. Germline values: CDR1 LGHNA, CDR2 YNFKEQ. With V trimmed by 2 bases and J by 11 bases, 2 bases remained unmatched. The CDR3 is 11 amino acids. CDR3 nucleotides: TGTGCCAGCAGCCAACAGGGGGAGGCTTTCTTT. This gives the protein CASSQQGEAFF.

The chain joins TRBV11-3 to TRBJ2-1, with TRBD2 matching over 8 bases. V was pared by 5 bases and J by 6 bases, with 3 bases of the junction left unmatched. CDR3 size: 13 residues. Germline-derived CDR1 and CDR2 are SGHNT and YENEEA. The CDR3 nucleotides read TGTGCCAGCAGCCCCCGGGAGGGCAATGAGCAGTTCTTC. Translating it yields CASSPREGNEQFF.

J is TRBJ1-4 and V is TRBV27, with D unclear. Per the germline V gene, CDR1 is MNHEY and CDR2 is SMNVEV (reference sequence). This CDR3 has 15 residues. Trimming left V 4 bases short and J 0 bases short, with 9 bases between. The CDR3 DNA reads TGTGCCAGCAGTTCCTCGGTTGCAACTAATGAAAAACTGTTTTTT. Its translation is CASSSSVATNEKLFF.

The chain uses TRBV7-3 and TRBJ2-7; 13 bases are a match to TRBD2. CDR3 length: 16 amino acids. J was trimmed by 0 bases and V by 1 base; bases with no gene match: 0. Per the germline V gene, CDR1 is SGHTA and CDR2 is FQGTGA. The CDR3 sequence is CASSLRTSGSSYEQYF. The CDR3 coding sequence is TGTGCCAGCAGCTTAAGGACTAGCGGGAGCTCCTACGAGCAGTACTTC.

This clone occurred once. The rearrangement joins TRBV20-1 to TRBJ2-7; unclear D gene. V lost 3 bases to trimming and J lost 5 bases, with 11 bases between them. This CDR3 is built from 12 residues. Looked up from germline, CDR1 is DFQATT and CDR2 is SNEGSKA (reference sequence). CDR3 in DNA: TGCAGTGCTAGTTCCAACGGTAACGAGCAGTACTTC. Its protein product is CSASSNGNEQYF.

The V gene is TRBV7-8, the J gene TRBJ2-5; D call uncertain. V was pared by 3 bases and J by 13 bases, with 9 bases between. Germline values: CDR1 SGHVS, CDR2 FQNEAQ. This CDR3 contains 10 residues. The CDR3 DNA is TGTGCCAGCAGCTTGGCACGCCCGTACTTC. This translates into CASSLARPYF.

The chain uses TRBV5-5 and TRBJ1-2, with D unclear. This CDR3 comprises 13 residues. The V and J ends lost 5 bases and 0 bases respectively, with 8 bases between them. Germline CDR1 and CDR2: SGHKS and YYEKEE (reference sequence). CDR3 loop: CASRLIANYGYTF. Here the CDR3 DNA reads TGTGCCAGCAGGCTGATAGCTAACTATGGCTACACCTTC.

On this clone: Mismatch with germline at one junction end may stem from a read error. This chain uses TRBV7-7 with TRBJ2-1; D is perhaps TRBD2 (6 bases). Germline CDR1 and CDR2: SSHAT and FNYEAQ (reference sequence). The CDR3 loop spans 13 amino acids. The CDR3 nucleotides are TGTGCTAGCAGCTCCATTCAGGAGGGGAGGCAGTTCTTC. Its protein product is CASSSIQEGRQFF.

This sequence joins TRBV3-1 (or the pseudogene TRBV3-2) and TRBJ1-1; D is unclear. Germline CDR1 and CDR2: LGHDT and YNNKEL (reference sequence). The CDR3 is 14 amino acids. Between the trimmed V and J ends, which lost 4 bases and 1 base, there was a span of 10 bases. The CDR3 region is CASSRGLRNTEAFF. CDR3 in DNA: TGTGCCAGCAGCCGAGGACTTCGGAACACTGAAGCTTTCTTT.

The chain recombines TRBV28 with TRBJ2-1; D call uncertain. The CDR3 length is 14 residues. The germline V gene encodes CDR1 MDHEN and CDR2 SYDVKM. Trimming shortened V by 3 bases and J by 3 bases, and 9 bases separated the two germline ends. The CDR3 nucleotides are TGTGCCAGCAGTTTCACATCTTTCTACAATGAGCAGTTCTTC. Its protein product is CASSFTSFYNEQFF.

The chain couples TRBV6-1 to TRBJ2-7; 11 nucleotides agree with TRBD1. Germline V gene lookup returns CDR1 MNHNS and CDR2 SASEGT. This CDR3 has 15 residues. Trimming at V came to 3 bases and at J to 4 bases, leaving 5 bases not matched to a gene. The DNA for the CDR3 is TGTGCCAGCAGTGATTTGGGACAGGGGGTGTACGAGCAGTACTTC. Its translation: CASSDLGQGVYEQYF.

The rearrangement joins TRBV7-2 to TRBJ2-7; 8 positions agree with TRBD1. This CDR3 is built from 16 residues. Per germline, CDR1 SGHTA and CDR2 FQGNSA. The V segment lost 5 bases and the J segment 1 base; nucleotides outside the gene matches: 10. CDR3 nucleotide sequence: TGTGCCAGCAGCCCCGCCCGGGACAGGAGATCCTACGAGCAGTACTTC. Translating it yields CASSPARDRRSYEQYF.

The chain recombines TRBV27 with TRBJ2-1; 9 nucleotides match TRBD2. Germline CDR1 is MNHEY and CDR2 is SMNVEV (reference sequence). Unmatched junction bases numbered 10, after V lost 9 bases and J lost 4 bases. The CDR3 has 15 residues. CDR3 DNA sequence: TGTGCCAGTAGTAGCCGGGGACTAGCTTACAATGAGCAGTTCTTC. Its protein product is CASSSRGLAYNEQFF.